This is a list of T cell receptor beta chains from one sample in a study of beta chain features in type 1 diabetes. This table comes from immunoSEQ multiplex PCR, and its TCRdb copy is limited to in-frame clones, with some not included. The sample shows some 500,000 clones, 10% to 12% of them seen only once. Sequencing input: naive CD4+ T cells from blood. The receptor source for this set is a woman aged 18-29 years in good health. CDR3s include the opening cysteine and the closing phenylalanine or tryptophan. The D gene is left open where the match is weak. Clone size, where shown, is once, few, many, or a class for clones that have expanded.

v_gene: TRBV28
d_gene: -
abundance: few
j_gene: TRBJ2-4
CDR3aa: CASSSVRPKNIQYF
CDR3nt: TGTGCCAGCAGTTCCGTTCGGCCCAAAAACATTCAGTACTTC

v_gene: TRBV25-1
d_gene: -
abundance: -
j_gene: TRBJ1-2
CDR3aa: CASSEFGAGYGYTF
CDR3nt: TGTGCCAGCAGTGAATTCGGGGCAGGCTATGGCTACACCTTC

v_gene: TRBV7-2
d_gene: -
abundance: -
j_gene: TRBJ2-5
CDR3aa: CASSLVRQETQYF
CDR3nt: TGTGCCAGCAGCTTAGTCCGACAAGAGACCCAGTACTTC

v_gene: TRBV29-1
d_gene: -
abundance: few
j_gene: TRBJ2-5
CDR3aa: CSVSPLYQETQYF
CDR3nt: TGCAGCGTCAGCCCTTTGTACCAAGAGACCCAGTACTTC

v_gene: TRBV5-4
d_gene: -
abundance: few
j_gene: TRBJ2-3
CDR3aa: CASSLPRGQNTDTQYF
CDR3nt: TGTGCCAGCAGCTTGCCACGTGGGCAGAACACAGATACGCAGTATTTT

v_gene: TRBV30
d_gene: -
abundance: -
j_gene: TRBJ1-5
CDR3aa: CAWGWQGNQPQHF
CDR3nt: TGTGCTTGGGGATGGCAGGGAAATCAGCCCCAGCATTTT

v_gene: TRBV29-1
d_gene: -
abundance: few
j_gene: TRBJ2-1
CDR3aa: CSVEDRGRGRFGQFF
CDR3nt: TGCAGCGTTGAAGATCGCGGCAGGGGAAGGTTTGGGCAGTTCTTC

v_gene: TRBV29-1
d_gene: -
abundance: -
j_gene: TRBJ2-2
CDR3aa: CSVVRTNTGELFF
CDR3nt: TGCAGCGTTGTACGTACGAACACCGGGGAGCTGTTTTTT

v_gene: TRBV4-3
d_gene: -
abundance: -
j_gene: TRBJ2-3
CDR3aa: CASSQDDSGDTDTQYF
CDR3nt: TGCGCCAGCAGCCAAGATGATTCAGGTGACACAGATACGCAGTATTTT

v_gene: TRBV7-2
d_gene: -
abundance: -
j_gene: TRBJ2-5
CDR3aa: CASSLSGGTQYF
CDR3nt: TGTGCCAGCAGCTTATCCGGGGGGACCCAGTACTTC

v_gene: TRBV7-2
d_gene: TRBD1
abundance: few
j_gene: TRBJ2-3
CDR3aa: CASRRQGSSTDTQYF
CDR3nt: TGTGCCAGCAGGAGACAGGGGTCTAGCACAGATACGCAGTATTTT

v_gene: TRBV19
d_gene: -
abundance: -
j_gene: TRBJ2-5
CDR3aa: CASKRGGETQYF
CDR3nt: TGTGCCAGCAAACGGGGCGGGGAGACCCAGTACTTC

v_gene: TRBV30
d_gene: -
abundance: -
j_gene: TRBJ2-6
CDR3aa: CAEREAGANVLTF
CDR3nt: TGTGCCGAGAGGGAGGCTGGGGCCAACGTCCTGACTTTC

v_gene: TRBV30
d_gene: -
abundance: -
j_gene: TRBJ2-7
CDR3aa: CAWSGRAYEQYF
CDR3nt: TGTGCCTGGAGTGGGCGAGCTTACGAGCAGTACTTC

v_gene: TRBV30
d_gene: -
abundance: -
j_gene: TRBJ2-1
CDR3aa: CAWSTLATATEQFF
CDR3nt: TGTGCCTGGAGTACCCTCGCCACGGCGACCGAGCAGTTCTTC

v_gene: TRBV6-5
d_gene: -
abundance: -
j_gene: TRBJ2-4
CDR3aa: CASRQGPIKNIQYF
CDR3nt: TGTGCCAGCAGGCAGGGGCCCATCAAAAACATTCAGTACTTC

v_gene: TRBV28
d_gene: -
abundance: -
j_gene: TRBJ2-5
CDR3aa: CASETGRQETQYF
CDR3nt: TGTGCCAGTGAGACAGGGAGGCAAGAGACCCAGTACTTC

v_gene: TRBV29-1
d_gene: TRBD1
abundance: few
j_gene: TRBJ1-1
CDR3aa: CSVDRVGTEAFF
CDR3nt: TGCAGCGTAGACAGGGTAGGCACTGAAGCTTTCTTT

v_gene: TRBV25-1
d_gene: TRBD1
abundance: -
j_gene: TRBJ1-6
CDR3aa: CASSEGRGRSSYNSPLHF
CDR3nt: TGTGCCAGCAGTGAAGGCAGGGGGCGATCCTCCTATAATTCACCCCTCCACTTT

v_gene: TRBV7-9
d_gene: -
abundance: -
j_gene: TRBJ1-2
CDR3aa: CASSTGGYYGYTF
CDR3nt: TGTGCCAGTAGCACCGGGGGCTACTATGGCTACACCTTC

v_gene: TRBV7-9
d_gene: -
abundance: -
j_gene: TRBJ2-3
CDR3aa: CASSLGISTDTQYF
CDR3nt: TGTGCCAGCAGCTTAGGTATTAGCACAGATACGCAGTATTTT

v_gene: TRBV4-2
d_gene: -
abundance: -
j_gene: TRBJ2-3
CDR3aa: CASSQATLSTDTQYF
CDR3nt: TGTGCCAGCAGCCAAGCCACCCTTAGCACAGATACGCAGTATTTT

v_gene: TRBV18
d_gene: -
abundance: few
j_gene: TRBJ2-5
CDR3aa: CASSPSWGQETQYF
CDR3nt: TGTGCCAGCTCTCCTTCCTGGGGCCAAGAGACCCAGTACTTC

v_gene: TRBV9
d_gene: -
abundance: -
j_gene: TRBJ1-1
CDR3aa: CASSAAGTPNTEAFF
CDR3nt: TGTGCCAGCAGCGCAGCTGGGACCCCGAACACTGAAGCTTTCTTT

v_gene: TRBV29-1
d_gene: -
abundance: few
j_gene: TRBJ2-5
CDR3aa: CSVAPQGSSGTQYF
CDR3nt: TGCAGCGTTGCGCCACAGGGCTCCTCCGGGACCCAGTACTTC

v_gene: TRBV9
d_gene: TRBD2
abundance: few
j_gene: TRBJ2-3
CDR3aa: CASSPRLAGPSTDTQYF
CDR3nt: TGTGCCAGCAGCCCCCGACTAGCGGGGCCTAGCACAGATACGCAGTATTTT

v_gene: TRBV7-2
d_gene: -
abundance: -
j_gene: TRBJ2-7
CDR3aa: CASSPGTLEQYF
CDR3nt: TGTGCCAGCAGCCCAGGGACCCTCGAGCAGTACTTC

v_gene: TRBV29-1
d_gene: TRBD2
abundance: many
j_gene: TRBJ2-3
CDR3aa: CSVVLAGDTQYF
CDR3nt: TGCAGCGTTGTATTAGCGGGAGATACGCAGTATTTT

v_gene: TRBV28
d_gene: -
abundance: -
j_gene: TRBJ1-5
CDR3aa: CALRGVNQPQHF
CDR3nt: TGTGCCCTCCGGGGTGTGAATCAGCCCCAGCATTTT

v_gene: TRBV7-8
d_gene: -
abundance: few
j_gene: TRBJ2-2
CDR3aa: CASSSKNFPMDRPTGELFF
CDR3nt: TGTGCCAGCAGTTCGAAAAATTTCCCCATGGACAGACCCACCGGGGAGCTGTTTTTT

v_gene: TRBV4-1
d_gene: -
abundance: -
j_gene: TRBJ1-5
CDR3aa: CASSIYSLQPQHF
CDR3nt: TGCGCCAGCAGCATATACAGCCTCCAGCCCCAGCATTTT

v_gene: TRBV25-1
d_gene: -
abundance: few
j_gene: TRBJ2-5
CDR3aa: CASRFGGAPEEYF
CDR3nt: TGTGCCAGCAGGTTCGGTGGGGCTCCAGAGGAGTACTTC

v_gene: TRBV14
d_gene: TRBD1
abundance: -
j_gene: TRBJ2-2
CDR3aa: CASSQTGGVTGELFF
CDR3nt: TGTGCCAGCTCCCAGACAGGGGGGGTCACCGGGGAGCTGTTTTTT

v_gene: TRBV7-8
d_gene: -
abundance: -
j_gene: TRBJ2-7
CDR3aa: CASSLGGWYEQYF
CDR3nt: TGTGCCAGCAGCTTAGGGGGTTGGTACGAGCAGTACTTC

v_gene: TRBV2
d_gene: -
abundance: few
j_gene: TRBJ1-1
CDR3aa: CASKLQPNTEAFF
CDR3nt: TGTGCCAGCAAGTTGCAGCCGAACACTGAAGCTTTCTTT

v_gene: TRBV18
d_gene: -
abundance: -
j_gene: TRBJ2-2
CDR3aa: CASSTTGPAGATGELFF
CDR3nt: TGTGCCAGCTCAACGACAGGTCCCGCTGGGGCTACCGGGGAGCTGTTTTTT

v_gene: TRBV29-1
d_gene: -
abundance: -
j_gene: TRBJ1-1
CDR3aa: CSVEGRLNTEAFF
CDR3nt: TGCAGCGTTGAAGGCCGGTTAAACACTGAAGCTTTCTTT

v_gene: TRBV5-1
d_gene: -
abundance: few
j_gene: TRBJ2-5
CDR3aa: CASSVAGPAEAQYF
CDR3nt: TGCGCCAGCAGCGTAGCCGGTCCTGCTGAGGCCCAGTACTTC

v_gene: TRBV7-9
d_gene: -
abundance: few
j_gene: TRBJ2-5
CDR3aa: CASSPGGEETQYF
CDR3nt: TGTGCCAGCAGCCCAGGGGGGGAAGAGACCCAGTACTTC

v_gene: TRBV2
d_gene: TRBD1
abundance: few
j_gene: TRBJ2-7
CDR3aa: CASRSGTGLDEQYF
CDR3nt: TGTGCCAGCAGGTCCGGGACAGGGTTAGACGAGCAGTACTTC

v_gene: TRBV28
d_gene: -
abundance: few
j_gene: TRBJ1-1
CDR3aa: CATYMNTEAFF
CDR3nt: TGTGCCACTTACATGAACACTGAAGCTTTCTTT

v_gene: TRBV7-9
d_gene: -
abundance: many
j_gene: TRBJ1-1
CDR3aa: CASSLNTEAFF
CDR3nt: TGTGCCAGCAGCTTGAACACTGAAGCTTTCTTT

v_gene: TRBV14
d_gene: -
abundance: -
j_gene: TRBJ2-2
CDR3aa: CASRSTGSANTGELFF
CDR3nt: TGTGCCAGCAGGTCCACAGGGAGTGCGAACACCGGGGAGCTGTTTTTT

v_gene: TRBV7-2
d_gene: -
abundance: -
j_gene: TRBJ1-6
CDR3aa: CASSLPSSNSPLHF
CDR3nt: TGTGCCAGCAGCTTACCCTCAAGTAATTCACCCCTCCACTTT

v_gene: TRBV4-1
d_gene: -
abundance: -
j_gene: TRBJ2-4
CDR3aa: CASSQILGRGRGKNIQYF
CDR3nt: TGCGCCAGCAGCCAAATCCTCGGCCGGGGGCGAGGGAAAAACATTCAGTACTTC

v_gene: TRBV15
d_gene: TRBD2
abundance: -
j_gene: TRBJ2-3
CDR3aa: CATSRGLAGGSTDTQYF
CDR3nt: TGTGCCACCAGCAGAGGCCTAGCGGGGGGTTCCACAGATACGCAGTATTTT

v_gene: TRBV7-9
d_gene: -
abundance: few
j_gene: TRBJ1-5
CDR3aa: CASSLVLGSLNQPQHF
CDR3nt: TGTGCCAGCAGCTTAGTGCTGGGCAGCCTGAATCAGCCCCAGCATTTT